This TCR beta chain was retrieved from a study of Graves' ophthalmopathy and Graves' hyperthyroidism. Investigators amplified TCR beta CDR3 regions from RNA transcripts. HTBI-primed first-round RT-PCR preceded second-round multiplex PCR. TCRdb re-analysed the multiplex PCR reads in MiXCR, keeping a single row per CDR3 protein. The table lists about 620,000 distinct CDR3 sequences, about a fifth of them singletons. Trimming removed 0 bases from V and 7 bases from J, with 13 bases in between. The CDR3 is 15 amino acids. Germline CDR1 is MNHEY and CDR2 is SVGEGT. In its sample, this clonotype was seen many times.

Sequencing was done on a sample of peripheral blood. The genes are TRBV6-2 or TRBV6-3 and TRBJ1-5; D is possibly TRBD1 (6 bases). The TCR originated in a woman aged 18 to 35 with stable Graves' hyperthyroidism. Some clones in this sample may be carry-over from other donors' samples. The CDR3 is CASSYSSRGGQPQHF. The CDR3 nucleotides are TGTGCCAGCAGTTACTCGAGCAGGGGAGGCCAGCCCCAGCATTTT.